These 16 T cell receptor beta chains came from one sample sequenced in a study of blood T cell repertoires in COVID-19 (dated by TCRdb to 2020 to 2021). Library construction relied on the immunoSEQ multiplex PCR assay. Sourced from immuneACCESS, this table was stored by TCRdb with only in-frame sequences that have V and J called. A share of the clones is absent; for the studies checked, an unresolved V gene accounts for under half, and the remainder has no known explanation. The sample table lists roughly 150,000 clones, more than 70% of them with a count of one. The ten most abundant clones make up approximately 18% of the sample. Sequenced input: peripheral blood. These receptors came from a woman aged 65 to 85 who had recovered from COVID-19.

The V gene is TRBV25-1, the J gene TRBJ2-7; TRBD1 is a possible D gene (6 bases). In germline, CDR1 is MGHDK, CDR2 SYGVNS. The V and J ends lost 2 bases and 11 bases respectively, with 13 bases between them. This CDR3 is 12 amino acids long. The CDR3 nucleotides read TGTGCCAGCAGTGAAGTAGGGGGTCTGGAGTACTTC. Encoded protein: CASSEVGGLEYF.

This clone was counted a single time. The chain has TRBV5-1 and TRBJ2-3, with TRBD1 matching over 8 bases. There are 14 residues in the CDR3. Looked up from germline, CDR1 is SGHRS and CDR2 is YFSETQ. Losses at the gene ends were 4 bases for V and 4 bases for J; bases not matched to a gene: 5. Here the CDR3 reads CASSLRDRSDTQYF. The DNA for the CDR3 is TGCGCCAGCAGCCTGAGGGACAGGTCAGATACGCAGTATTTT.

V is TRBV6-5 and J is TRBJ1-2; a possible D gene is TRBD1 (6 bases). The CDR3 extends over 14 amino acids. V gave up 5 bases and J gave up 5 bases, with 15 bases separating them. Germline V gene lookup returns CDR1 MNHEY and CDR2 SVGAGI. CDR3 sequence: CASSSRGWYYGYTF. The CDR3, as DNA: TGTGCCAGCAGTAGCAGGGGTTGGTATTATGGCTACACCTTC.

This chain links TRBV3-1 (or the pseudogene TRBV3-2) with TRBJ1-1, with D perhaps TRBD1 (5 bases). In germline, CDR1 is LGHDT, CDR2 YNNKEL (reference sequence). V lost 1 base and J lost 1, with 10 bases in between. CDR3 length equals 15 residues. Written as DNA, the CDR3 is TGTGCCAGCAGCCAAGCCGCCCAGGGGAACACTGAAGCTTTCTTT. Protein sequence: CASSQAAQGNTEAFF.

The gene calls are TRBV7-2 and TRBJ1-2, with 10 bases fitting TRBD1. CDR1 SGHTA and CDR2 FQGNSA come from the germline V gene. With 5 bases clipped from V and 4 bases from J, the junction kept 7 bases outside the gene matches. This CDR3 region has 15 residues. As DNA, the CDR3 is TGTGCCAGCAGCCCCGACAGGGGGCATACCTATGGCTACACCTTC. Protein sequence: CASSPDRGHTYGYTF.

The chain couples TRBV5-4 to TRBJ2-2; a possible D gene is TRBD2 (7 bases). Germline V CDR1 and CDR2: SGHNT, YYREEE (reference sequence). CDR3 length equals 16 residues. V was pared by 1 base and J by 2 bases, with 12 bases between. The CDR3 nucleotides are TGTGCCAGCAGCTTGCCGGGGGGCTTCAACACCGGGGAGCTGTTTTTT. Protein product: CASSLPGGFNTGELFF.

The chain joins TRBV28 to TRBJ1-2; maybe TRBD1 (5 bases). The CDR3 extends over 12 amino acids. CDR1 is MDHEN and CDR2 is SYDVKM in the germline V gene. V lost 4 bases and J 7 bases, leaving 10 bases between the germline ends. The CDR3 protein is CASSSVGVGYTF. The DNA for the CDR3 is TGTGCCAGCAGTTCGGTAGGGGTTGGCTACACCTTC.

This rearrangement joins TRBV5-1 to TRBJ2-1; D might be TRBD1 (6 bases). The CDR3 extends over 12 amino acids. Germline V gives CDR1 SGHRS, CDR2 YFSETQ. Between the trimmed V and J ends, which lost 4 bases and 12 bases, there was a span of 14 bases. CDR3 DNA sequence: TGCGCCAGCAGCCCAACCCTAGGGGGGCAGTTCTTC. The encoded protein is CASSPTLGGQFF.

The chain recombines TRBV4-1 with TRBJ1-1; 10 positions match TRBD1. The CDR3 is made up of 20 amino acids. Germline CDR1 is MGHRA and CDR2 is YSYEKL. The V segment lost 2 bases and the J segment 3 bases; nucleotides outside the gene matches: 18. The CDR3 bases are TGCGCCAGCAGCCAACCACCAGGGGGGACAGGGGTAGGTGTGGACACTGAAGCTTTCTTT. Translating it yields CASSQPPGGTGVGVDTEAFF.

This clone appeared once. The chain joins TRBV6-6 to TRBJ2-5; D not certain. The CDR3 sequence is 13 residues long. Germline assignment: CDR1 MNHNY and CDR2 SVGAGI (reference sequence). V lost 0 bases and J lost 3, with 5 bases in between. The CDR3 DNA is TGTGCCAGCAGTTACTCGAGAAAAGAGACCCAGTACTTC. It yields the protein CASSYSRKETQYF.

Only a few counts were recorded for this clone. The chain recombines TRBV5-8 with TRBJ1-2, with TRBD1 matching 9 bases. There are 14 residues in the CDR3. The germline gives CDR1 SGHTS, CDR2 YDEGEE. V dropped 4 bases and J dropped 4; count of bases not matched to a gene: 5. The CDR3 coding sequence is TGTGCCAGCAGCCGGGACAGGGTAGGCTATGGCTACACCTTC. Amino acid sequence: CASSRDRVGYGYTF.

This clone has just one count. The V call is TRBV19, the J call TRBJ2-7, with D maybe TRBD2 (5 bases). V was clipped by 2 bases and J by 2 bases, with 19 bases between them. The CDR3 is made up of 17 amino acids. CDR1 is LNHDA and CDR2 is SQIVND in the germline V gene (reference sequence). The CDR3 sequence is CASSIRSGPVFTYEQYF. The CDR3 DNA reads TGTGCCAGTAGTATAAGGAGCGGTCCTGTCTTCACCTACGAGCAGTACTTC.

Many counts were recorded for this clone. This rearrangement joins TRBV7-8 to TRBJ1-2, with D tentatively TRBD1 (5 bases). The CDR3 length is 14 residues. V lost 1 base and J 4 bases, leaving 10 bases between the germline ends. The germline V gene encodes CDR1 SGHVS and CDR2 FQNEAQ. The CDR3 sequence is CASSLVGQGYGYTF. DNA for the CDR3: TGTGCCAGCAGCTTAGTTGGTCAGGGCTATGGCTACACCTTC.

The J gene is TRBJ1-3, the V gene TRBV5-1, with D possibly being TRBD1 (6 bases). This CDR3 has 16 residues. The V gene's germline CDR1 is SGHRS and CDR2 YFSETQ. V lost 4 bases to trimming and J lost 4 bases, with 18 bases between them. CDR3 loop: CASSPTQGPPGNTIYF. For the CDR3, the DNA is TGCGCCAGCAGCCCTACCCAGGGGCCCCCAGGAAACACCATATATTTT.

J is TRBJ2-1 and V is TRBV7-3; possible D gene TRBD2, 6 bases. With 4 bases removed from V and 5 bases from J, the gap between germline ends came to 12 bases. CDR1 is SGHTA and CDR2 is FQGTGA in the germline V gene. The CDR3 consists of 14 residues. The CDR3 DNA is TGTGCCAGCAGCTCCGGGACTTCCGACAATGAGCAGTTCTTC. Its translation: CASSSGTSDNEQFF.

The V gene is TRBV10-3, the J gene TRBJ1-1; 11 positions match TRBD1. Germline V lookup: CDR1 ENHRY, CDR2 SYGVKD. The CDR3 consists of 14 residues. J gave up 4 bases and V 4 bases, and 2 bases lay outside the gene matches. DNA for the CDR3: TGTGCCATCAGTGGGACAGGGGGCGGCACTGAAGCTTTCTTT. Amino acid sequence: CAISGTGGGTEAFF.